This TCR beta chain was profiled in a study of tumor-infiltrating lymphocytes in primary liver carcinoma. Background on the study: Tumor staging was T1-T3 N0M0; sizes spanned about 4 to 11 cm across.

It was unsorted whole blood that yielded blood RNA, and germline DNA was also extracted. What was collected before surgery was approximately 3.8 milliliters of peripheral blood. V was shortened by 0 bases and J by 5 bases, with 18 bases between the two germline ends. The germline V gene has CDR1 MNHNS and CDR2 SASEGT. This CDR3 comprises 17 residues. A constant-region primer primed TCR beta cDNA synthesis from roughly 510 ng of total RNA. Three nested multiplex PCR rounds, a slightly modified ARM-PCR, produced the libraries for TCR beta. The first two PCR rounds, approximately 10 cycles each, used TRBV1-TRBV30 forward primers and a C-beta reverse primer. TCRdb redid the calling of the multiplex PCR reads with MiXCR, one entry per CDR3 protein. The repertoire includes roughly 180,000 distinct CDR3 sequences, approximately 60% of them detected once, and about 72% sits in the top ten.

Sequenced material: peripheral blood. The rearrangement links TRBV6-1 to TRBJ2-3, with TRBD1 as a possible D gene (6 bases). This clonotype was obtained from a middle-aged man with primary liver carcinoma and hepatitis B virus infection. The CDR3 here is CASSEALPGAPGDTQYF. In nucleotides, the CDR3 is TGTGCCAGCAGTGAAGCGCTCCCAGGGGCCCCTGGAGATACGCAGTATTTT.